What follows describes a single T cell receptor beta chain. What this receptor recognizes is not known. No base quality information exists; no much larger clone differs at one position. Receptor amplification or capture employed the immunoSEQ multiplex PCR assay. The multiplex PCR relied on a mix of 60 forward primers for TCR Vbeta segments and 13 reverse primers for TCR Jbeta segments. A multiplex PCR assay on genomic DNA amplified the CDR3 region of rearranged TCR beta genes. The Illumina HiSeq System was used to sequence the amplified TCR beta libraries as 87-base-pair reads. As for the original processing: A later analysis tallied 75 million to 95 million unique TCR beta chains across the 666 repertoires, and roughly 11 million of those chains were shared by two or more donors. Raw reads were error-corrected and collapsed into unique sequences by a nearest-neighbor algorithm in which closely related sequences were merged to remove PCR and sequencing errors. CDR3 sequences were aligned to IMGT reference sequences to assign V, D and J gene segments. For a sequence to be retained, a match of at least six nucleotides was required to both a V gene segment and a J gene segment. Rearrangements were classified as productive when the CDR3 lacked stop codons and remained in frame with V and J, and all other rearrangements were classified as non-productive. Following IMGT convention, CDR3 was defined as the stretch from the second conserved V-encoded cysteine to the conserved J-encoded phenylalanine. The earlier analysis of about 590 of the donors excluded sequences that lacked an unambiguous match to a single V gene segment. An earlier analysis of 587 of the donors classified V segments as functional when productive rearrangements were above 56.7% and as segregating when the standard deviation between donors was above 5%. A statistical classification framework was built to diagnose cytomegalovirus status from the catalog of TCR beta chain sequences. A later analysis assigned V and J genes by comparing TCR nucleotide sequences with IMGT/GENE-DB human TR gene sequences. Using the TCRdist pipeline, a later analysis assigned CDR3 sequences along with most-parsimonious VDJ recombination scenarios. A later analysis defined each TCR beta chain by its CDR3 amino acid sequence plus V-gene family, and excluded reads lacking a unique V-gene family. In a later analysis, fewer than 600 highly shared, low-generation-probability nucleotide sequences were removed to address suspected cross-contamination and a sequencing artifact. A later analysis calculated a clonal expansion index for each public chain from normalized within-repertoire ranks of inferred template counts. A later analysis computed generation probabilities with a VDJ recombination model fitted to out-of-frame rearrangements, and checked the results against IGoR. In a later analysis, hypergeometric tests were used to score TCR-TCR, TCR-HLA and TCR-CMV co-occurrence, with a repertoire-size bias correction applied to TCR pairs. In a later analysis, false discovery rates were estimated by permuting HLA or CMV assignments 20 times. In a later analysis, co-occurring TCRs were grouped with DBSCAN, and TCRdist sequence similarity was added when clustering was performed within HLA-allele-positive subsets. Repertoires with fewer than 30,000 or more than 120,000 public chains were left out of co-occurrence clustering, as were about 5 repertoires with anomalous nucleotide sharing. As stored in TCRdb, this immuneACCESS dataset retains in-frame rearrangements with V and J assigned. A fraction of the clones does not appear; measured against another copy, unresolved V genes explain less than half of the discrepancy, and the remainder lacks a known reason. Clonal size and the V and J genes are those of that table, whereas D and trimming came from the DNA. Present in this sample are over 150,000 clones, about four fifths of which were seen just once. The ten largest clones represent 13% of the sample.

These data originate in a study of cytomegalovirus exposure and HLA in healthy donors (dated by TCRdb to 2016 to 2017). Study-level background: An earlier analysis of roughly 570 of the donors reported roughly 300 Gb of sequence data and around 100 million unique TCR beta sequences obtained from about 170 million T cells. An early release covering some 640 HLA-typed donors comprised about 320 gigabases of sequencing data and around 80 million unique TCR sequences. Among the roughly 430 genotyped donors, approximately 82% belonged to the genetic ancestry cluster associated with self-reported Caucasian donors. The study was designed to test whether signatures of past pathogen exposure could be identified by cataloging public T cell receptors. Using immunosequencing, the study profiled T cell repertoires from 550 to 750 subjects and related those repertoires to cytomegalovirus serostatus. In addition to the first cohort of 666 subjects, a separate validation cohort of around 110 different subjects was used. To predict cytomegalovirus infection status, the study combined high-throughput TCR immunosequencing, statistical association of individual TCRs with disease status, and machine learning. A later analysis re-examined previously published TCR beta repertoires from over 500 donors and added high-resolution HLA genotyping to investigate patterns of TCR occurrence. The later analysis used no new phenotypic data to find candidate immune exposures, relying instead on TCR beta sequences and their occurrence across donors. An earlier analysis of 587 of the donors used high-throughput TCR beta sequencing to judge whether each TCR beta V gene segment behaved as functional or pseudogenic. Alongside the repertoire data, information on donor age, sex, ethnicity and CMV serostatus was compiled. Genome-wide SNP genotypes for about 55% of the roughly 670 donors were used in a later genetic analysis, which treated that subset as a discovery cohort. All discovery cohort repertoires had been generated using a single sequencing platform. HLA typing included class I and class II loci at four-digit resolution. Typing coverage varied by locus: roughly 629-640 donors for A, B, C, DRB1 and DQB1; around 560 for DQA1; around 570 for DPA1; about 450 for DPB1. Roughly 5 DR-DQ haplotypes were handled as single units for association and clustering because linkage in the cohort was strong. Among some 410 genotyped donors of the cohort, an average of approximately 240,000 unique TCR beta nucleotide sequences were sequenced per donor, about a sixth of them non-productive.

In total, approximately 690 healthy bone marrow donors made up the cohort. Cohort members were all nominally healthy when sampled, although unrecorded immune exposures were likely present. The donor was CMV seronegative and was included in the group of 352 seronegative cohort members. A peripheral blood sample was collected from each donor, and TCR beta sequencing was performed on peripheral blood mononuclear cells. The Qiagen DNeasy Blood Extraction Kit was used to extract genomic DNA from the blood cell samples. V is pared back by 3 bases and J by 5 bases, with 10 bases lying between the germline termini. In the germline V gene (reference sequence), CDR1 corresponds to SEHNR and CDR2 to FQNEAQ. The CDR3 numbers 13 residues from cysteine through phenylalanine. Kept here is only the CDR3 DNA, which spans 39 bases and is read in frame from base 1. Beyond this particular receptor, the publication reports: The sequencing pipeline was judged likely to have produced a cluster of highly shared sequence variants as a technical artifact. A further reported finding was that TCR beta sequences accurately predicted the HLA-A and HLA-B alleles for most subjects in the first cohort. In the study, around 160 TCR beta chains were listed as associated with cytomegalovirus. Most TCR sequences were observed very rarely across donors, whereas some public TCRs were present in many individuals. Presence/absence analyses assumed roughly uniform sequencing depth across donors, an assumption that may not hold. Some IMGT-functional V segments, including TRBV6-2 and TRBV6-3, could not be distinguished by the 87-base-pair reads and were therefore excluded. In a later analysis, 15,000 to 20,000 TCR beta sequences were associated with specific HLA alleles at a false discovery rate of 0.05. A later genetic analysis reported fewer N-insertions in productive TCRs among donors in an Asian-associated ancestry cluster than the roughly 700-donor mean. A later analysis found that most CMV-associated TCR beta chains appeared HLA-restricted, with HLA associations seemingly driven largely by CMV exposure. In vitro tests confirmed that three of the cytomegalovirus-associated TCR beta chains recognize cytomegalovirus antigens. Compared with equally common non-associated chains, HLA-associated TCR beta chains in a later analysis were more clonally expanded and had lower generation probabilities. A later analysis found that TCR association rates varied across HLA loci, with DRB1 alleles showing the most associated TCRs and HLA-C alleles the fewest. According to a later analysis, parvovirus B19, influenza, CMV and Epstein-Barr virus appeared linked to several top co-occurrence clusters. The only immune exposure information available for the cohort was CMV serostatus. A later genetic analysis associated a missense DCLRE1C variant with V-gene and J-gene trimming of TCR beta chains, and an independent cohort replicated the association. In both the original and validation cohorts, the classifier was reported to diagnose cytomegalovirus status with high specificity and sensitivity. Linkage disequilibrium might explain the correlated functional status among segregating V segments, but an unknown experimental factor could not be ruled out. Seventeen rarely observed V segments, including chromosome 9 orphons, were excluded from the earlier analysis of about 610 of the donors because counts were too low. The authors suggested that the approach could potentially be generalized to other disease states and immunological phenotypes. Assigning TCR associations to individual alleles was difficult when HLA alleles, especially DR and DQ, strongly co-occurred. In this cohort, only TCR beta chains were sequenced, and detectable features were limited by the absence of alpha or paired-chain data. Because HLA typing was missing for some donors at each locus, association tests included only the typed subset. In an earlier analysis of some 500 of the donors, most TCR beta V segments appeared in productive rearrangements about 87% or about 30% of the time, broadly matching IMGT annotations.

What was sequenced was PBMCs. The chain is made from TRBV7-9 and TRBJ1-1; the D gene cannot be named for sure. The TCR sequence derives from a woman aged 45 to 65 in good health and CMV-seronegative. The CDR3 sequence is CASSLTPGTEAFF. The DNA is as follows: TGTGCCAGCAGCTTGACCCCGGGGACTGAAGCTTTCTTT.